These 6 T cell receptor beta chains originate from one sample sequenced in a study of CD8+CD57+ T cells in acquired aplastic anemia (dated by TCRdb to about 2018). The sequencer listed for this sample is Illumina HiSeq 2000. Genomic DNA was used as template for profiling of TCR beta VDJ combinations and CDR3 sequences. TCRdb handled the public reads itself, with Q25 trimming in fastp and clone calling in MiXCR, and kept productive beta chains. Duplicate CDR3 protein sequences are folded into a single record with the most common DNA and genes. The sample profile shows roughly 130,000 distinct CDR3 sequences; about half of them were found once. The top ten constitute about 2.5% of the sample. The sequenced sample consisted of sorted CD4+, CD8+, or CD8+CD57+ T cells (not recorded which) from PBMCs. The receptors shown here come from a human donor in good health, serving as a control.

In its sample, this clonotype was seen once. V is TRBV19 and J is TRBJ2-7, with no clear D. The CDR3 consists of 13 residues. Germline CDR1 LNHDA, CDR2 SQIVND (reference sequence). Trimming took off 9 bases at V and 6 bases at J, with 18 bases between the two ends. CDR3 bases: TGTGCCAGCCACGCGGCTAGAAATACCGAGCAGTACTTC. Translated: CASHAARNTEQYF.

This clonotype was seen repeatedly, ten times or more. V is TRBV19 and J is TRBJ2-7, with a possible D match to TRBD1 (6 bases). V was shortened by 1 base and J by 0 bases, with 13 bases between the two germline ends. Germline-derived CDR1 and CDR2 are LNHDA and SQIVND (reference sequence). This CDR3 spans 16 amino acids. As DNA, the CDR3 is TGTGCCAGTAGTATAGGCAAGGGGGAAAGCTCCTACGAGCAGTACTTC. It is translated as CASSIGKGESSYEQYF.

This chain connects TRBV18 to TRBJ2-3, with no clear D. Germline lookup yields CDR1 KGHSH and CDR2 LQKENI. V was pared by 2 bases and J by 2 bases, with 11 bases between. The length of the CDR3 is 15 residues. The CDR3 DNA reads TGTGCCAGCTCACCAGATGACCGATACACAGATACGCAGTATTTT. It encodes CASSPDDRYTDTQYF.

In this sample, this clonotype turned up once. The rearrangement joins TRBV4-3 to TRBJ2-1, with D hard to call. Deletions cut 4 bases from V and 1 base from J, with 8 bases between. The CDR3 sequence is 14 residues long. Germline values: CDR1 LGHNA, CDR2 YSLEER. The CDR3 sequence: CASSPYSSYNEQFF. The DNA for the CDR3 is TGCGCCAGCAGCCCGTACTCGTCCTACAATGAGCAGTTCTTC.

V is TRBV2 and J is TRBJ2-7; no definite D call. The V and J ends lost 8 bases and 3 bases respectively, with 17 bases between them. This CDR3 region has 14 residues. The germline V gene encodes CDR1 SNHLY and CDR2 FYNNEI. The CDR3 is CASARVRFGYEQYF. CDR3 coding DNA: TGTGCCAGCGCTAGGGTCCGGTTCGGCTACGAGCAGTACTTC.

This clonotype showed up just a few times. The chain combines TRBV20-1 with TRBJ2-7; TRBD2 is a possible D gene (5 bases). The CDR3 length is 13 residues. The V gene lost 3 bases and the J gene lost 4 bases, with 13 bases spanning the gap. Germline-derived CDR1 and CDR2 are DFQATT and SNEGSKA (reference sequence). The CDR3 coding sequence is TGCAGTGCTAGGCGCGAAACGGGGTACGAGCAGTACTTC. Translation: CSARRETGYEQYF.